This T cell receptor (beta chain) was sequenced for a study of post-analysis software for immune sequencing data. Whole-study findings and limits: The study found TRBV5-6, TRBV5-1 and TRBV20-1 among 4 or 5 TRBV segments more frequent in patients than controls.

Unique-molecular-identifier-tagged TCR beta cDNA libraries were used. TCRdb called the PCR reads again in MiXCR, with one record for every CDR3 protein. The sample yields some 800,000 distinct CDR3 sequences, around 46% seen once. Germline-derived CDR1 and CDR2 are MGHRA and YSYEKL. With 5 bases clipped from V and 5 bases from J, the junction kept 11 bases outside the gene matches. The CDR3 is made up of 15 amino acids. For this clonotype: Antigen specificity is unknown.

The genes are TRBV4-1 and TRBJ2-5; 7 bases align to TRBD1. The receptor was derived from a girl aged 10-17 years with multiple sclerosis. The sequenced material came from blood. In nucleotides, the CDR3 is TGCGCCAGCAGCATACAACAGGGGTGGTCGGAGACCCAGTACTTC. Residues: CASSIQQGWSETQYF.